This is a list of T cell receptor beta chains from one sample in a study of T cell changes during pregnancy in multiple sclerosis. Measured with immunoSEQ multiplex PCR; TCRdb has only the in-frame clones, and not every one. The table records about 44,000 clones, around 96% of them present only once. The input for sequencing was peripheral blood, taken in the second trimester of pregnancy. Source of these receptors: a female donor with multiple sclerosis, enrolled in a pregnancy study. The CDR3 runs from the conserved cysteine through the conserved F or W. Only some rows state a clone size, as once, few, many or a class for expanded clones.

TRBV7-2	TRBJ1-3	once	CASSLSGGHYSGNTIYF
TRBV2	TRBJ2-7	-	CASSEEDRGTGQYF
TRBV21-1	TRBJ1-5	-	CASSDRQDQPQHF
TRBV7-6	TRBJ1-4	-	CASSPRRVEKLFF
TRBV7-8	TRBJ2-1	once	CASSPSGSVEQFF
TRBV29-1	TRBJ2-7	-	CSVGQGPAYEQYF
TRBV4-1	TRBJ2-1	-	CASSQGGREQFF
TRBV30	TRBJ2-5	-	CAWRGQGRETQYF
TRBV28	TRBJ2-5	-	CASTPGQLQETQYF
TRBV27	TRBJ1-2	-	CASSTDRANYGYTF
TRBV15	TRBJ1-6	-	CATSRGSVYNSPLHF
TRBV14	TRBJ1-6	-	CASSQGGPSPLHF
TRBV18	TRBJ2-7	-	CASSPRDSSYEQYF
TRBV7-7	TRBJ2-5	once	CASSRDWGETQYF
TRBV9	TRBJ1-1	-	CASSPANRGTEAFF
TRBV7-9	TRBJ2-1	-	CASSPTGALGWDEQFF
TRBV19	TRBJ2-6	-	CASSMGQASGANVLTF
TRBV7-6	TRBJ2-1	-	CASSFDRGAEQFF
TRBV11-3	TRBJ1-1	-	CASSLTDGGAFF
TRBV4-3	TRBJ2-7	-	CASSQEVVASGLLF
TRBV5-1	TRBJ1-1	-	CASSLSSGSDTEAFF
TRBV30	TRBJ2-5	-	CAWSGTSGRETQYF
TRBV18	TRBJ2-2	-	CASSPYGGGANTGELFF
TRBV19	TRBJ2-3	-	CASSDTTDTQYF
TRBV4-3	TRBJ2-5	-	CASSQTQGKETQYF
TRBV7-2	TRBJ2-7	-	CASSLQPGQGRHEQYF
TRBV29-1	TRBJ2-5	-	CSVGHGETQYF
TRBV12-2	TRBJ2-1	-	CASRFCPGRKFF
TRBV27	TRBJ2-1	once	CASSLSSGLAANKQFF
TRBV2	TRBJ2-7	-	CAIGQFPYEQYF
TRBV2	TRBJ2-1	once	CASTPSGRSLSYNEQFF